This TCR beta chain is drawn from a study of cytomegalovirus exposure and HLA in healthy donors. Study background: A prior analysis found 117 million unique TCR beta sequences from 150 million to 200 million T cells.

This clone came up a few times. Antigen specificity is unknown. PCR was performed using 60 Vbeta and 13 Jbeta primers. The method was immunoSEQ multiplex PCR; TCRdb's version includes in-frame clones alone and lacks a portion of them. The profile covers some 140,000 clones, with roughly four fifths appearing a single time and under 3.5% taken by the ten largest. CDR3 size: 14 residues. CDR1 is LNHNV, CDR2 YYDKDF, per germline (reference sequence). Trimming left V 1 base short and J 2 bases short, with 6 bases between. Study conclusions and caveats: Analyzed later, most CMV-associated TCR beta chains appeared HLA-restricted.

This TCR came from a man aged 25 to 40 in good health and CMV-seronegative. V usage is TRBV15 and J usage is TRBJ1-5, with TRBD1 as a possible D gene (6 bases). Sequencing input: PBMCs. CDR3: CATSRGQGNQPQHF. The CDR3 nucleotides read TGTGCCACCAGCAGAGGACAGGGCAATCAGCCCCAGCATTTT.